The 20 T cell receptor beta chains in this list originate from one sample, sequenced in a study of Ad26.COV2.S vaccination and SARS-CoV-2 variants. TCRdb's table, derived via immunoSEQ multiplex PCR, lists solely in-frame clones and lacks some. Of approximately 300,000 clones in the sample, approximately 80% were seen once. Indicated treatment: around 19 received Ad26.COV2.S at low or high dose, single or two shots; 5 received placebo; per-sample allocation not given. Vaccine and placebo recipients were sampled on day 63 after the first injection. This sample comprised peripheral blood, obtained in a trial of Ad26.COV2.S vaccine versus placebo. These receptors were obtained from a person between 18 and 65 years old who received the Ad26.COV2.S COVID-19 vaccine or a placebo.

The CDR3 spells CASSATSGGSNEQFF. The CDR3 DNA reads TGTGCCAGCAGTGCGACTAGCGGGGGGTCCAATGAGCAGTTCTTC. The J gene is TRBJ2-1, the V gene TRBV6-4; 13 bases match TRBD2. V shed 4 bases and J 6 bases; nucleotides not matched to a gene: 3. From germline, CDR1 is MRHNA and CDR2 SNTAGT. The CDR3 is made up of 15 amino acids.

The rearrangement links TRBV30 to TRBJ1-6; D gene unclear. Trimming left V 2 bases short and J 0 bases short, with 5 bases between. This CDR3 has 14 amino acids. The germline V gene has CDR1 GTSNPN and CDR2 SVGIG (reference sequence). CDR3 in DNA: TGTGCCTGGAGTAGGAGCTCCTATAATTCACCCCTCCACTTT. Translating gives CAWSRSSYNSPLHF.

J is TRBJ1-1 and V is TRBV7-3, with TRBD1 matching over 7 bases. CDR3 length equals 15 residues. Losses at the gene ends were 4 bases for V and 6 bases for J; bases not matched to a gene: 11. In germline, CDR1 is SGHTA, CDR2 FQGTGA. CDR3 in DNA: TGTGCCAGCAGCTCGACACCGACAGGGATCCCTGAAGCTTTCTTT. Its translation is CASSSTPTGIPEAFF. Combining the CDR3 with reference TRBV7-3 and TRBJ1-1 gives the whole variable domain GAGVSQTPSNKVTEKGKYVELRCDPISGHTALYWYRQSLGQGPEFLIYFQGTGAADDSGLPNDRFFAVRPEGSVSTLKIQRTERGDSAVYLCASSSTPTGIPEAFFGQGTRLTVV.

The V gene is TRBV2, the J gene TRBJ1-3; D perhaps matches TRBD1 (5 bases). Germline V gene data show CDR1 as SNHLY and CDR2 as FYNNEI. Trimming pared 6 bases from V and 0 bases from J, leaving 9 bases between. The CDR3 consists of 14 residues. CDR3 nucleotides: TGTGCCAGCAGGGGGACCGACTCTGGAAACACCATATATTTT. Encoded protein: CASRGTDSGNTIYF.

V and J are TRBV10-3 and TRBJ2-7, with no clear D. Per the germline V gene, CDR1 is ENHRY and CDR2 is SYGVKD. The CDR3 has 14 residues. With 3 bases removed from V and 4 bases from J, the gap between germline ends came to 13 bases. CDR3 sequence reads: CAISERPGMYEQYF. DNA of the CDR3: TGTGCCATCAGTGAAAGGCCAGGCATGTACGAGCAGTACTTC.

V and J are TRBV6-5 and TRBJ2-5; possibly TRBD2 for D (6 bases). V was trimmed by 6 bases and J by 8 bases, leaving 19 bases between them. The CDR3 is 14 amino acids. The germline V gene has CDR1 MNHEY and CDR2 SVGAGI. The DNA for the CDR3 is TGTGCCAGCAGACGGGGCCTCCGGGGGTTCACCCAGTACTTC. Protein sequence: CASRRGLRGFTQYF.

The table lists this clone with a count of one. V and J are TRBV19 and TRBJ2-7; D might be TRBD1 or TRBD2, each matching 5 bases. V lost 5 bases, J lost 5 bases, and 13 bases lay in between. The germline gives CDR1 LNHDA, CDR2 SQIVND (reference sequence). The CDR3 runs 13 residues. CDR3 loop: CASSLQGVHEQYF. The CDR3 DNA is TGTGCCAGTAGTCTTCAGGGAGTCCACGAGCAGTACTTC.

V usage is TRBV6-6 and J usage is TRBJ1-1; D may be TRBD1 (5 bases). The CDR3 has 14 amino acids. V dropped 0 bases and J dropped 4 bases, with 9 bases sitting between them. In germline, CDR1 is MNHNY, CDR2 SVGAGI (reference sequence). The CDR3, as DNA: TGTGCCAGCAGTTACTCGGGGCGGAGCACTGAAGCTTTCTTT. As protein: CASSYSGRSTEAFF.

The DNA for the CDR3 is TGTGCCAGCAGCCAAGGAGGCCCAGCTAACTATGGCTACACCTTC. This encodes CASSQGGPANYGYTF. The chain uses TRBV3-1 (or the pseudogene TRBV3-2) and TRBJ1-2, with no clear D. V was pared by 1 base and J by 0 bases, with 9 bases between. Germline loops: CDR1 LGHDT, CDR2 YNNKEL (reference sequence). This CDR3 spans 15 amino acids.

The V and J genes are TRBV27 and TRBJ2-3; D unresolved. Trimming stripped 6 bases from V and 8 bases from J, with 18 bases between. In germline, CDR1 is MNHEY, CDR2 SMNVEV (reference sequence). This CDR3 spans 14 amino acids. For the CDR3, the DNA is TGTGCCAGCAGCCTCGGACCTCGGAGAAGTACGCAGTATTTT. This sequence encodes CASSLGPRRSTQYF.

CDR3 in DNA: TGTGCCAGCAGAGTAGCACCGGGACAGGGGGCAGCTAACTATGGCTACACCTTC. Protein product: CASRVAPGQGAANYGYTF. V is TRBV2 and J is TRBJ1-2, with 12 bases aligning to TRBD1. The V gene end was trimmed by 6 bases and the J gene end by 0 bases; junction bases not matched to a gene: 11. CDR3 length: 18 residues. Germline CDR1 SNHLY, CDR2 FYNNEI.

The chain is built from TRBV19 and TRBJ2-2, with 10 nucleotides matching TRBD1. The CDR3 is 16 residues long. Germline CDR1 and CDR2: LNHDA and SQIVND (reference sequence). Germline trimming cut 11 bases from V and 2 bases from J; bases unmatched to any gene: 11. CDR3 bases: TGTGCCGCAGGGGACAGGGGCAGGGAAAACACCGGGGAGCTGTTTTTT. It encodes CAAGDRGRENTGELFF.

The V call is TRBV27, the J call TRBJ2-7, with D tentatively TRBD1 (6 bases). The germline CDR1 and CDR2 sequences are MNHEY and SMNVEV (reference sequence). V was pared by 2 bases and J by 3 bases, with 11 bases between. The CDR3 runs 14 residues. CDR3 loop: CASSLGRGFYEQYF. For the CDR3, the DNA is TGTGCCAGCAGTTTAGGCAGGGGATTCTACGAGCAGTACTTC.

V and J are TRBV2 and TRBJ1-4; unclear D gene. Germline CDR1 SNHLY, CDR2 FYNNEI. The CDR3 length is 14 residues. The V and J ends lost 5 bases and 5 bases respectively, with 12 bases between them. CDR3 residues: CASSPWIRNEKLFF. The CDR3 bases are TGTGCCAGCAGTCCTTGGATTCGGAATGAAAAACTGTTTTTT.

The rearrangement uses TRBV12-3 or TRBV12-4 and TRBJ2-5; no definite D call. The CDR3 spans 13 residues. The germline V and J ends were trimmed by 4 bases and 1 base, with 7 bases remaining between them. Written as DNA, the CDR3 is TGTGCCAGCAGTTGGGCCTCCCAAGAGACCCAGTACTTC. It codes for CASSWASQETQYF.

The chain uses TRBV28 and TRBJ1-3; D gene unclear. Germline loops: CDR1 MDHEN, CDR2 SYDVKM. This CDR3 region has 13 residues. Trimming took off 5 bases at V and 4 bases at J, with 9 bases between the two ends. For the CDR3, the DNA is TGTGCCAGCAGTACAGAGTTCGGAAACACCATATATTTT. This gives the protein CASSTEFGNTIYF. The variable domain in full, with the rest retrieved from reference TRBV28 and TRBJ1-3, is DVKVTQSSRYLVKRTGEKVFLECVQDMDHENMFWYRQDPGLGLRLIYFSYDVKMKEKGDIPEGYSVSREKKERFSLILESASTNQTSMYLCASSTEFGNTIYFGEGSWLTVV.

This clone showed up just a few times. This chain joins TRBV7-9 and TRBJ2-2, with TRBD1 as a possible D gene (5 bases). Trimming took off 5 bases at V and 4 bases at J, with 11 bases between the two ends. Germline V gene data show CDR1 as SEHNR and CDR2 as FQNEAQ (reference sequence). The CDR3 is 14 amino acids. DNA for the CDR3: TGTGCCAGCAGCCTGGTTCAGGGCACCGGGGAGCTGTTTTTT. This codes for CASSLVQGTGELFF. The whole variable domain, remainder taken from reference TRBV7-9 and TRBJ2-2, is DTGVSQNPRHKITKRGQNVTFRCDPISEHNRLYWYRQTLGQGPEFLTYFQNEAQLEKSRLLSDRFSAERPKGSFSTLEIQRTEQGDSAMYLCASSLVQGTGELFFGEGSRLTVL.

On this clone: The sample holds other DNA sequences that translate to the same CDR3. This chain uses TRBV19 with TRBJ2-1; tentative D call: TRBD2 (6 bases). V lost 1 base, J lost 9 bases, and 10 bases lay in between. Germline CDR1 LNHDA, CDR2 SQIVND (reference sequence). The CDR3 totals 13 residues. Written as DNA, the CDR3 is TGTGCCAGTAGTATAGTCGGGGGTGGTGAGCAGTTCTTC. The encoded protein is CASSIVGGGEQFF.

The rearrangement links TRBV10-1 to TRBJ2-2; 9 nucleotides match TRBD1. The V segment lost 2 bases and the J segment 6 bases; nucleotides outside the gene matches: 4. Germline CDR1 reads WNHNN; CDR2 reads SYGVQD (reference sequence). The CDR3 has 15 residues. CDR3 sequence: CASSEGQGYSGELFF. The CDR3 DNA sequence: TGCGCCAGCAGTGAGGGACAGGGGTATTCCGGGGAGCTGTTTTTT.

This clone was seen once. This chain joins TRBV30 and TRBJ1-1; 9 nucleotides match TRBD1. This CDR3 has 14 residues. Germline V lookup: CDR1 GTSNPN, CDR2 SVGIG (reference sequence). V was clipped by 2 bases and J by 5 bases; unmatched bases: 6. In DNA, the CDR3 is TGTGCCTGGAGTTTGACAGGGGGAAGGACTGAAGCTTTCTTT. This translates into CAWSLTGGRTEAFF.